These T cell receptor beta chains were read from a single sample in a study of cytomegalovirus exposure and HLA in healthy donors. TCRdb's table, derived via immunoSEQ multiplex PCR, lists solely in-frame clones and lacks some. The table lists about 31,000 clones, 87% of them singletons. Sequenced: PBMCs. Receptors were obtained from a boy under 18 in good health and CMV-seronegative. Both conserved end residues are part of each CDR3. The order of the fields is V gene, J gene, clone size, D gene, CDR3 protein, CDR3 DNA. D genes are given only for firm matches. Expanded clones get a size class; other rows say once, few or many, or leave the size out.

V: TRBV28
J: TRBJ1-2
size: once
D: TRBD1
CDR3: CASSLLPGTGVFTF
DNA: TGTGCCAGCAGCCTTCTCCCAGGGACAGGGGTCTTCACCTTC

V: TRBV6-5
J: TRBJ2-3
size: NA
D: NA
CDR3: CASSYDSNTDTQYF
DNA: TGTGCCAGCAGTTACGACAGTAACACAGATACGCAGTATTTT

V: TRBV28
J: TRBJ1-2
size: NA
D: TRBD1
CDR3: CASSPEGQGGYGYTF
DNA: TGTGCCAGCAGCCCCGAGGGACAGGGTGGGTATGGCTACACCTTC

V: TRBV9
J: TRBJ2-7
size: NA
D: NA
CDR3: CASSVRDLTYEQYF
DNA: TGTGCCAGCAGCGTCCGGGACTTGACCTACGAGCAGTACTTC

V: TRBV6-5
J: TRBJ1-4
size: NA
D: TRBD1
CDR3: CASSTGAGDEKLFF
DNA: TGTGCCAGCAGTACAGGGGCTGGGGATGAAAAACTGTTTTTT

V: TRBV19
J: TRBJ2-1
size: NA
D: TRBD1
CDR3: CASMSVGTGSYNEQFF
DNA: TGTGCCAGTATGTCTGTAGGGACAGGGTCTTACAATGAGCAGTTCTTC

V: TRBV2
J: TRBJ1-5
size: NA
D: TRBD1
CDR3: CASKKTGQGPQHF
DNA: TGTGCCAGCAAAAAGACAGGGCAGGGACCCCAGCATTTT

V: TRBV4-1
J: TRBJ2-1
size: NA
D: NA
CDR3: CASSQVGVSYNEQFF
DNA: TGCGCCAGCAGCCAAGTCGGGGTGTCCTACAATGAGCAGTTCTTC

V: TRBV6-1
J: TRBJ1-5
size: few
D: NA
CDR3: CASSTGIAGNQPQHF
DNA: TGTGCCAGCAGTACAGGGATCGCGGGCAATCAGCCCCAGCATTTT

V: TRBV11-2
J: TRBJ2-7
size: NA
D: TRBD2
CDR3: CASSFQGGSYEQYF
DNA: TGTGCCAGCAGCTTCCAGGGAGGGTCCTACGAGCAGTACTTC

V: TRBV29-1
J: TRBJ1-6
size: NA
D: NA
CDR3: CSRVGSPLHF
DNA: TGCAGCCGGGTGGGTTCACCCCTCCACTTT

V: TRBV6-1
J: TRBJ2-4
size: NA
D: NA
CDR3: CASTPRIEGLNIQYF
DNA: TGTGCCAGCACCCCGAGAATTGAGGGCCTAAACATTCAGTACTTC

V: TRBV5-6
J: TRBJ1-4
size: few
D: TRBD1
CDR3: CASSLLGTVTEKLFF
DNA: TGTGCCAGCAGCTTATTGGGGACAGTTACCGAAAAACTGTTTTTT

V: TRBV6-1
J: TRBJ1-5
size: once
D: NA
CDR3: CASSENNSNQPQHF
DNA: TGTGCCAGCAGTGAAAACAATAGCAATCAGCCCCAGCATTTT

V: TRBV28
J: TRBJ1-2
size: NA
D: NA
CDR3: CASSLRTLDRFYGYTF
DNA: TGTGCCAGCAGCCTTAGGACGTTGGACAGATTCTATGGCTACACCTTC

V: TRBV9
J: TRBJ2-3
size: once
D: TRBD1
CDR3: CASSVVGGASTDTQYF
DNA: TGTGCCAGCAGCGTAGTAGGGGGCGCAAGCACAGATACGCAGTATTTT

V: TRBV7-2
J: TRBJ2-3
size: NA
D: TRBD2
CDR3: CASSPKLAGGPLDTQYF
DNA: TGTGCCAGCAGCCCTAAACTAGCGGGGGGGCCCTTAGATACGCAGTATTTT

V: TRBV6-6
J: TRBJ2-7
size: NA
D: TRBD1
CDR3: CASSSADRGEQYF
DNA: TGTGCCAGCAGTTCCGCAGACAGGGGCGAGCAGTACTTC

V: TRBV9
J: TRBJ2-3
size: NA
D: TRBD2
CDR3: CASSSRLGGGAWDTQYF
DNA: TGTGCCAGCAGCTCCCGACTGGGCGGGGGGGCCTGGGATACGCAGTATTTT

V: TRBV7-9
J: TRBJ1-1
size: NA
D: NA
CDR3: CASSPVQAFF
DNA: TGTGCCAGCAGCCCTGTTCAAGCTTTCTTT

V: TRBV18
J: TRBJ1-4
size: NA
D: TRBD1
CDR3: CASSPQGASEKLFF
DNA: TGTGCCAGCTCACCACAGGGGGCTTCTGAAAAACTGTTTTTT

V: TRBV7-2
J: TRBJ2-7
size: NA
D: NA
CDR3: CASSLGVGVFYEQYF
DNA: TGTGCCAGCAGCTTAGGGGTTGGAGTCTTCTACGAGCAGTACTTC

V: TRBV19
J: TRBJ1-1
size: once
D: TRBD1
CDR3: CASNEQGAGRTEAFF
DNA: TGTGCCAGCAACGAGCAGGGGGCTGGTCGAACTGAAGCTTTCTTT

V: TRBV18
J: TRBJ2-2
size: once
D: TRBD1
CDR3: CASSPLRWTGRGFTGELFF
DNA: TGTGCCAGCTCACCACTTAGGTGGACAGGACGAGGGTTCACCGGGGAGCTGTTTTTT

V: TRBV6-5
J: TRBJ2-7
size: NA
D: TRBD1
CDR3: CASSYSDRGRQIQYF
DNA: TGTGCCAGCAGTTACTCGGACAGGGGGAGACAGATACAGTACTTC

V: TRBV4-1
J: TRBJ1-5
size: NA
D: TRBD1
CDR3: CASSQGDRGLNQPQHF
DNA: TGCGCCAGCAGCCAAGGTGACAGGGGGCTAAATCAGCCCCAGCATTTT

V: TRBV7-8
J: TRBJ2-3
size: NA
D: TRBD2
CDR3: CASSLAAGGFDTDTQYF
DNA: TGTGCCAGCAGCTTGGCAGCGGGGGGGTTTGACACAGATACGCAGTATTTT

V: TRBV7-3
J: TRBJ2-6
size: NA
D: NA
CDR3: CASSRSRDLSGANVLTF
DNA: TGTGCCAGCAGCCGGTCCCGGGACTTGTCTGGGGCCAACGTCCTGACTTTC

V: TRBV18
J: TRBJ1-4
size: NA
D: NA
CDR3: CASSPRGEKLFF
DNA: TGTGCCAGCTCACCAAGAGGGGAAAAACTGTTTTTT

V: TRBV7-9
J: TRBJ1-5
size: NA
D: TRBD1
CDR3: CASSPASGTGGRQPQHF
DNA: TGTGCCAGCAGCCCAGCATCGGGGACAGGGGGCCGGCAGCCCCAGCATTTT